Listed below are T cell receptor beta chains from one sample, sequenced in a study of resident and recirculating memory T cells in vitiligo. This table comes from immunoSEQ multiplex PCR, and its TCRdb copy is limited to in-frame clones, with some not included. The data hold around 78,000 clones, with approximately 90% observed a single time. Specimen: blood. The source of these receptors is a male donor with vitiligo. CDR3s include the opening cysteine and the closing phenylalanine or tryptophan. The D gene is left open where the match is weak. Clone size is not always given. Where it is, it says once, few, many or a class for expanded clones.

v_gene,abundance,j_gene,d_gene,len,CDR3nt,CDR3aa
TRBV18,NA,TRBJ2-7,TRBD1,14,TGTGCCAGCTCACAGGGGACAGGGCAAAGCGAGCAGTACTTC,CASSQGTGQSEQYF
TRBV7-2,NA,TRBJ1-2,TRBD1,19,TGTGCCAGCAGCGCACGACCGACAGGGGGCGCGTCCCATAACTATGGCTACACCTTC,CASSARPTGGASHNYGYTF
TRBV15,NA,TRBJ2-7,TRBD1,15,TGTGCCACCAGCAGAGAGGCCACAGGGGTCTACGAGCAGTACTTC,CATSREATGVYEQYF
TRBV18,NA,TRBJ2-7,NA,18,TGTGCCAGCTCACCACCGAGGATTAACGAGCGGGCCTCTTACGAGCAGTACTTC,CASSPPRINERASYEQYF
TRBV30,NA,TRBJ1-4,NA,13,TGTGCCTGGAGTGGCGGACTCAATGAAAAACTGTTTTTT,CAWSGGLNEKLFF
TRBV5-1,NA,TRBJ2-6,TRBD1,17,TGCGCCAGCAGCTCCGGGACAGGGAACTCTGGGGCCAACGTCCTGACTTTC,CASSSGTGNSGANVLTF
TRBV14,NA,TRBJ2-1,TRBD2,16,TGTGCCAGCAGCCAAGGAAGGCTAGCGGGGTACAATGAGCAGTTCTTC,CASSQGRLAGYNEQFF
TRBV6-1,NA,TRBJ2-1,TRBD2,15,TGTGCCAGCAGTGAAAACGGGCTAGCGGGAGACGAGCAGTTCTTC,CASSENGLAGDEQFF
TRBV5-8,few,TRBJ2-1,NA,15,TGTGCCAGCAGCTTGGGGACTATCTCCTACAATGAGCAGTTCTTC,CASSLGTISYNEQFF
TRBV7-3,NA,TRBJ2-1,TRBD2,20,TGTGCCAGCAGCTTAAATCCCCCAGGGGTAGCGGGAGGGGCAAACAATGAGCAGTTCTTC,CASSLNPPGVAGGANNEQFF
TRBV13,once,TRBJ2-7,TRBD2,15,TGTGCCAGCAGCTTAGGCGGGACTAGTCCCCACGAGCAGTACTTC,CASSLGGTSPHEQYF
TRBV29-1,NA,TRBJ2-1,NA,14,TGCAGCGGAGGTGTAGGACAGAGGCACAATGAGCAGTTCTTC,CSGGVGQRHNEQFF
TRBV5-1,once,TRBJ1-6,NA,14,TGCGCCAGCAGTAAGGACAGTTCAGGTTCACCCCTCCACTTT,CASSKDSSGSPLHF